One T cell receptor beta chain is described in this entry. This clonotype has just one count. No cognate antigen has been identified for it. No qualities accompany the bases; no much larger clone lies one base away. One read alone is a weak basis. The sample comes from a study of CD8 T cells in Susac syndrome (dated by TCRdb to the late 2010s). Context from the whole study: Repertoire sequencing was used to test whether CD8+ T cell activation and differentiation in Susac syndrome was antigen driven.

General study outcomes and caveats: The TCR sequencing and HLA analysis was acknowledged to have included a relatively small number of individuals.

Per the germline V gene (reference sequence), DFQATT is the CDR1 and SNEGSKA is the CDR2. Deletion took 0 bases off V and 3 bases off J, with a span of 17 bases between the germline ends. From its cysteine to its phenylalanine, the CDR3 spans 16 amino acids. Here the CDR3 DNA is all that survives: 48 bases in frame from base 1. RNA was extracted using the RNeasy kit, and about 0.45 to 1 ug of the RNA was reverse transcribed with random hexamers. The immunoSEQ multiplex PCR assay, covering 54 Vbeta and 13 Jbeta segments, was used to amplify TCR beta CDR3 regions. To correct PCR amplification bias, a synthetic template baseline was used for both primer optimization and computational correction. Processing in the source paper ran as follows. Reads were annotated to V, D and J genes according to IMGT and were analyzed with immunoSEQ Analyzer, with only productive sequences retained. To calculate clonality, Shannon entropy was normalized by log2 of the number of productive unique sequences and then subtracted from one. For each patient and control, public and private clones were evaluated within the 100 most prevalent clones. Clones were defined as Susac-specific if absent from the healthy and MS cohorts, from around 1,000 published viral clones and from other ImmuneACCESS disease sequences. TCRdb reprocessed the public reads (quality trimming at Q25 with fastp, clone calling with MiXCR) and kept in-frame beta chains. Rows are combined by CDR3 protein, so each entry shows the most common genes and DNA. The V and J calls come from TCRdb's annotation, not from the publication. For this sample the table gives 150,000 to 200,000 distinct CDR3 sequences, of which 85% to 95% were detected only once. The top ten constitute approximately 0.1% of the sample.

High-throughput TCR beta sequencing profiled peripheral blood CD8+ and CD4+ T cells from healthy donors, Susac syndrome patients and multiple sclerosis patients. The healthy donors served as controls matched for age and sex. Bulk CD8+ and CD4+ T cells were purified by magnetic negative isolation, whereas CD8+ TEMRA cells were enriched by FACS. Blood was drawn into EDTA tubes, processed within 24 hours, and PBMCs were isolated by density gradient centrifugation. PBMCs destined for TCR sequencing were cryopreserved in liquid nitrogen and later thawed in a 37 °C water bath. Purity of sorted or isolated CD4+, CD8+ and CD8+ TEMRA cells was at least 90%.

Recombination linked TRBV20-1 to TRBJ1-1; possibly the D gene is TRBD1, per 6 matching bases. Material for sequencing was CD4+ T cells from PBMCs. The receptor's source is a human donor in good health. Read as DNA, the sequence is TGCAGTGCTAGAGATGGGGGCAGGGGAGGGGACACTGAAGCTTTCTTT. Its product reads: CSARDGGRGGDTEAFF.